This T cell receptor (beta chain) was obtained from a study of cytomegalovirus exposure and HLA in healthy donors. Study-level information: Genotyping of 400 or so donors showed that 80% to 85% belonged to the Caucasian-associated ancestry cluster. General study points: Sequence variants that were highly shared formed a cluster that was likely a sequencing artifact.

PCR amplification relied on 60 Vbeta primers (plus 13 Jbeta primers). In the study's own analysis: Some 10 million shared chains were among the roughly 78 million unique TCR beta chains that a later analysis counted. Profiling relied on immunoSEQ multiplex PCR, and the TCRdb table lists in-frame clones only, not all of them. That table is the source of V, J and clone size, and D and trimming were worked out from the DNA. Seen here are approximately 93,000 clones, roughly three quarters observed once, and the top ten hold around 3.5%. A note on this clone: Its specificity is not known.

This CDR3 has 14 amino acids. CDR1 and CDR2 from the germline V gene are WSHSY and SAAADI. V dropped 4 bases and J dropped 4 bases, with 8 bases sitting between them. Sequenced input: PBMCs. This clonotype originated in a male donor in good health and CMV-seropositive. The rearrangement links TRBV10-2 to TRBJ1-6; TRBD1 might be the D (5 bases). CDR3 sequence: CASSGGTYNSPLHF. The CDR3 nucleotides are TGCGCCAGCAGTGGGGGGACTTATAATTCACCCCTCCACTTT.